These 5 T cell receptor beta chains originate from one sample sequenced in a study of spatial heterogeneity in lung cancer (dated by TCRdb to the late 2010s). Library preparation employed 5' RACE. Instrument on record: NextSeq 500. TCRdb reprocessed the public reads (quality trimming at Q25 with fastp, clone calling with MiXCR) and kept in-frame beta chains. Duplicate CDR3 protein sequences are folded into a single record with the most common DNA and genes. The sample table holds more than 80,000 distinct CDR3 sequences, of which 9.5% to 15% were seen once. The ten top clones hold approximately 39% of the sample. The meaning of the sample's time point label: sample taken at primary tumor resection. TCR sequencing used whole RNA extracted from tumor and nontumor lung tissue, or from cryopreserved PBMC samples, without cell sorting. The input for sequencing was PBMCs, taken at surgery. All receptors derive from a male donor with early-stage non-small cell lung cancer.

This clonotype appeared a few times. This chain connects TRBV20-1 to TRBJ2-2; D is unresolved. Per the germline V gene, CDR1 is DFQATT and CDR2 is SNEGSKA (reference sequence). The CDR3 covers 15 residues. Trimming pared 5 bases from V and 6 bases from J, leaving 19 bases between. CDR3 coding DNA: TGCAGTGCTTTCGGTAGTGGGATGGCCGCCGGGGAGCTGTTTTTT. Translation gives CSAFGSGMAAGELFF.

The chain combines TRBV12-3 or TRBV12-4 with TRBJ1-2; TRBD1 matches 7 bases. V trimming: 1 base; J trimming: 8 bases; junction bases outside the gene matches: 7. This CDR3 is 14 amino acids long. The CDR3 protein is CASSLVLRTGGYTF. The DNA of the CDR3 is TGTGCCAGCAGTTTAGTGCTTAGGACAGGCGGCTACACCTTC.

This clonotype was found a few times. The rearrangement joins TRBV24-1 to TRBJ2-1, with 9 bases that match TRBD2. The CDR3 is 14 residues long. Trimming removed 9 bases from V and 3 bases from J; junction bases left unmatched: 5. Germline V gene sequence: CDR1 KGHDR, CDR2 SFDVKD. For the CDR3, the DNA is TGTGCCACCGGCGGGGGGGCCTTCTACAATGAGCAGTTCTTC. It is translated as CATGGGAFYNEQFF.

The gene calls are TRBV11-1 and TRBJ2-1, with D tentatively TRBD1 or TRBD2 (6 bases each). The length of the CDR3 is 13 residues. CDR1 is SGHAT, CDR2 FQDESV, per germline (reference sequence). Trimming stripped 1 base from V and 12 bases from J, with 13 bases between. CDR3 nucleotides: TGTGCCAGCAGCTTAGAAATGGGGGGCTGGCAGTTCTTC. It is translated as CASSLEMGGWQFF.

This clonotype has a handful of counts. V usage is TRBV29-1 and J usage is TRBJ2-3, with 7 nucleotides matching TRBD1. V gave up 1 base and J gave up 0 bases; unmatched junction bases: 19. CDR1 and CDR2 (germline): SQVTM, ANQGSEA. This CDR3 has 20 amino acids. The CDR3 nucleotides are TGCAGCGTTGAAGCCATAATTCCCCGCAGGGACAGCTCTAGCACAGATACGCAGTATTTT. Translating gives CSVEAIIPRRDSSSTDTQYF.